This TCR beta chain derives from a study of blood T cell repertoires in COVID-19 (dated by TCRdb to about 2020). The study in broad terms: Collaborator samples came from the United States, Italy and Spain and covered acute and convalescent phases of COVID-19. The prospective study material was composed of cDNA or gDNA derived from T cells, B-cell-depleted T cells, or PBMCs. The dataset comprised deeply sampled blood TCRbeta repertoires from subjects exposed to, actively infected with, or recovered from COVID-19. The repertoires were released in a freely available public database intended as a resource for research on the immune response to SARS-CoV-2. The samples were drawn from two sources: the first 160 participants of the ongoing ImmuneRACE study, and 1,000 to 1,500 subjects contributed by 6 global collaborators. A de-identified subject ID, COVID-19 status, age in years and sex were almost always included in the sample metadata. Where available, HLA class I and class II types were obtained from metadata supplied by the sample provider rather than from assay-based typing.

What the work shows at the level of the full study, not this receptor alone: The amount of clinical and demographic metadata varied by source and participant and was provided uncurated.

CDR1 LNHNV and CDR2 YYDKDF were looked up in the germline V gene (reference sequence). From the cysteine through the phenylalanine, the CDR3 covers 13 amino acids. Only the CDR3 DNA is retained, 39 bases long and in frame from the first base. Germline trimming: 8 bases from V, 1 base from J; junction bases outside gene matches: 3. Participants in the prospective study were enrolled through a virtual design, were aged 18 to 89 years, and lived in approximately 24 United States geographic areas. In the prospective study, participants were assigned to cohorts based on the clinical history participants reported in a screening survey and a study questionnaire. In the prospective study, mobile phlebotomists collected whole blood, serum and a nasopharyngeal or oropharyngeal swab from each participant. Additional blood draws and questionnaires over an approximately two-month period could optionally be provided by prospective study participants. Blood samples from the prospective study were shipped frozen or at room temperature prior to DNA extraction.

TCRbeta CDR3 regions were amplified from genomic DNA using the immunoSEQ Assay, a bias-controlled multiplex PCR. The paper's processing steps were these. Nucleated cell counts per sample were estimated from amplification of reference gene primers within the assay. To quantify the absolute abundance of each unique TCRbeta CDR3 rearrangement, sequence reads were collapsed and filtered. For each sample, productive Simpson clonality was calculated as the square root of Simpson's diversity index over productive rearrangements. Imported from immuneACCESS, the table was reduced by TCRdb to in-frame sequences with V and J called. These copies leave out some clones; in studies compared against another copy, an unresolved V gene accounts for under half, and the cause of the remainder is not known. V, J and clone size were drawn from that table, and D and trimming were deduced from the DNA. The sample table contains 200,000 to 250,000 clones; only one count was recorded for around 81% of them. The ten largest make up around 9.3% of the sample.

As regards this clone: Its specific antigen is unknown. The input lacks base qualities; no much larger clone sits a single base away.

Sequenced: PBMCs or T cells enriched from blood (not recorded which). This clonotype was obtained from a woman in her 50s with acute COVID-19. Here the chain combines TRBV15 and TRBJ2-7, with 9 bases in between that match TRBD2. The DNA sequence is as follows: TGTGCCACCGGTAGCGGGAGATCCTACGAGCAGTACTTC. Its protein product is CATGSGRSYEQYF.